This section outlines one T cell receptor beta chain sequence together with its context. Ten or more counts support this clone. Its antigen remains unidentified. Base qualities are missing; no much larger clone stands one base away. The junction shows trimming of 4 bases on V and 6 bases on J, plus 13 bases between the germline ends. According to the germline V gene, CDR1 reads SGHAT and CDR2 reads FQNNGV. From its cysteine to its phenylalanine, the CDR3 spans 14 amino acids. The CDR3 DNA has 42 bases and is translated from base 1. This sample was taken from a study of cytomegalovirus exposure and HLA in healthy donors (dated by TCRdb to about 2017). Study-wide context: An earlier analysis of approximately 590 of the donors reported more than 250 Gb of sequence data and 100 million to 140 million unique TCR beta sequences from roughly 180 million T cells. A separate validation cohort of approximately 120 different subjects was used in addition to the roughly 700-subject first cohort. In a later genetic analysis, genome-wide SNP genotypes for about 55% of the roughly 670 donors were used, and that subset was treated as a discovery cohort. The later analysis used no new phenotypic data to find candidate immune exposures, relying instead on TCR beta sequences and their occurrence across donors. The study aimed to test whether signatures of past pathogen exposure could be identified by cataloging public T cell receptors. Class I and class II HLA loci were covered by the typing at four-digit resolution. Donor age, sex, ethnicity and CMV serostatus were compiled together with the repertoire data. The T cell repertoires of under 700 subjects were profiled by immunosequencing and related to cytomegalovirus serostatus. The number of donors typed differed by locus, with roughly 629-640 for A, B, C, DRB1 and DQB1, 522 for DQA1, approximately 570 for DPA1, and 450 to 480 for DPB1. Four to six DR-DQ haplotypes were handled as single units for association and clustering because linkage in the cohort was strong. An earlier analysis of about 620 of the donors applied high-throughput TCR beta sequencing to assess whether each TCR beta V gene segment acted as functional or pseudogenic. Among the roughly 380 genotyped donors, around 81% belonged to the genetic ancestry cluster associated with self-reported Caucasian donors. About 280 gigabases of sequencing data and around 80 million unique TCR sequences made up an early release that covered approximately 620 HLA-typed donors. To study patterns of TCR occurrence, a later analysis re-analyzed previously published TCR beta repertoires from just over 650 donors and added high-resolution HLA genotyping. High-throughput TCR immunosequencing, statistical association of individual TCRs with disease status, and machine learning were combined to predict cytomegalovirus infection status. Across approximately 400 genotyped donors of the cohort, an average of about 240,000 unique TCR beta nucleotide sequences per donor were sequenced, and approximately 19% of those sequences were non-productive. All discovery cohort repertoires had been generated on a single sequencing platform. Paper-wide results and their limitations: A further reported finding was that TCR beta sequences accurately predicted the HLA-A and HLA-B alleles for most subjects in the first cohort. At a false discovery rate of 0.05, a later analysis linked under 20,000 TCR beta sequences to specific HLA alleles. The authors suggested that the approach could potentially be extended to other disease states and immunological phenotypes. In a later analysis, several top co-occurrence clusters were reported to appear linked to parvovirus B19, influenza, CMV and Epstein-Barr virus. Across donors, most TCR sequences were observed very rarely, whereas some public TCRs were present in many individuals. In the study, approximately 160 TCR beta chains were listed as associated with cytomegalovirus. An earlier analysis of approximately 500 of the donors showed that most TCR beta V segments appeared in productive rearrangements either about 90% or about 30% of the time, which broadly matched IMGT annotations. Only TCR beta chains were sequenced in this cohort, and the absence of alpha or paired-chain data limited detectable features. Roughly uniform sequencing depth across donors was assumed in presence/absence analyses, although this assumption may not hold. In a later analysis, HLA-associated TCR beta chains were found to be more clonally expanded and to have lower generation probabilities than equally common non-associated chains. HLA typing was unavailable for some donors at each locus, so association tests used only the typed subset. In both the original and validation cohorts, the classifier was reported to diagnose cytomegalovirus status with high specificity and sensitivity. V-gene and J-gene trimming of TCR beta chains was associated with a missense DCLRE1C variant in a later genetic analysis, and the association was replicated in an independent cohort. The 87-base-pair reads could not distinguish some IMGT-functional V segments, including TRBV6-2 and TRBV6-3, so those segments were excluded. In a later analysis, the rate of TCR association differed among HLA loci, with DRB1 alleles having the most associated TCRs and HLA-C alleles having the fewest. In vitro tests confirmed that a few of the cytomegalovirus-associated TCR beta chains recognize cytomegalovirus antigens. Linkage disequilibrium might explain the correlated functional status among segregating V segments, but an unknown experimental factor could not be excluded. Because counts were too low, roughly 16 rarely observed V segments, including chromosome 9 orphons, were excluded from the earlier analysis of around 640 of the donors. CMV serostatus was the only immune exposure information available for the cohort. A cluster of highly shared sequence variants was judged likely to represent a technical artifact of the sequencing pipeline. When HLA alleles, especially DR and DQ, strongly co-occurred, TCR associations were difficult to assign to individual alleles. A later analysis found that most CMV-associated TCR beta chains appeared HLA-restricted, with HLA associations seemingly driven largely by CMV exposure. According to a later genetic analysis, donors in an Asian-associated ancestry cluster had fewer N-insertions in productive TCRs than the roughly 700-donor mean.

The library relied on the immunoSEQ multiplex PCR assay. For the multiplex PCR, a mixture combining 60 forward primers for TCR Vbeta segments and 13 reverse primers for TCR Jbeta segments was used. The CDR3 region of rearranged TCR beta genes was amplified from genomic DNA by a multiplex PCR assay. On the Illumina HiSeq System, the amplified TCR beta libraries were sequenced as 87-base-pair reads. The source study handled its data this way. In a later analysis, roughly 80 million unique TCR beta chains were counted across the 650 to 700 repertoires, and about 10 million of these chains were shared by at least two donors. To remove PCR and sequencing errors, raw reads were error-corrected and collapsed into unique sequences using a nearest-neighbor algorithm that merged closely related sequences. To assign V, D and J gene segments, CDR3 sequences were aligned to IMGT reference sequences. Each retained sequence needed at least a six-nucleotide match to both a V gene segment and a J gene segment. A rearrangement was called productive if the CDR3 had no stop codons and remained in frame with V and J, and every other rearrangement was called non-productive. Following IMGT convention, CDR3 was defined as the stretch from the second conserved V-encoded cysteine to the conserved J-encoded phenylalanine. The earlier analysis of 450 to 750 of the donors excluded any sequence lacking an unambiguous match to a single V gene segment. An earlier analysis of about 590 of the donors classified V segments as functional when productive rearrangements were above 56.7% and as segregating when the standard deviation between donors was above 5%. A statistical classification framework was built to diagnose cytomegalovirus status from the catalog of TCR beta chain sequences. In a later analysis, V and J genes were assigned by comparing TCR nucleotide sequences against IMGT/GENE-DB human TR gene sequences. A later analysis assigned CDR3 sequences and most-parsimonious VDJ recombination scenarios with the TCRdist pipeline. In a later analysis, every TCR beta chain was defined by the combination of its CDR3 amino acid sequence and its V-gene family, and reads without a unique V-gene family were dropped. In a later analysis, a few hundred highly shared, low-generation-probability nucleotide sequences were removed to address suspected cross-contamination and a sequencing artifact. A later analysis calculated a clonal expansion index for each public chain from normalized within-repertoire ranks of inferred template counts. In a later analysis, generation probabilities were computed using a VDJ recombination model fitted to out-of-frame rearrangements, and the results were checked against IGoR. In a later analysis, hypergeometric tests were used to score TCR-TCR, TCR-HLA and TCR-CMV co-occurrence, with a repertoire-size bias correction applied to TCR pairs. In a later analysis, false discovery rates were estimated by permuting HLA or CMV assignments 20 times. A later analysis grouped co-occurring TCRs with DBSCAN, adding TCRdist sequence similarity when clustering within HLA-allele-positive subsets. Co-occurrence clustering excluded repertoires with fewer than 30,000 or more than 120,000 public chains, plus five with anomalous nucleotide sharing. The table was pulled from immuneACCESS by TCRdb, which kept in-frame rearrangements only. Such tables lose some clones; where checked, under half of the loss comes from unresolved V genes, and the rest has no known cause. The V and J calls and clone size were taken over from that table, and D and trimming were inferred from the DNA. Across this sample there are 150,000 to 200,000 clones, with roughly 80% seen only once. The ten largest clones take up around 6% of the sample.

The cohort consisted of more than 650 healthy bone marrow donors. Cohort members were all nominally healthy when sampled, although unrecorded immune exposures were likely present. The donor was CMV seropositive and was included in the group of approximately 300 seropositive cohort members. Each donor provided a peripheral blood sample, and peripheral blood mononuclear cells were used for TCR beta sequencing. The Qiagen DNeasy Blood Extraction Kit was used to extract genomic DNA from the blood cell samples. The rearrangement joined TRBV11-2 to TRBJ2-1; TRBD1 is perhaps the D gene, given 6 matching bases. The TCR originated in a woman aged 50 to 60 in good health and CMV-seropositive. Sequenced: PBMCs. The DNA sequence follows: TGTGCCAGCAGCTCCGCAGGGGCGGGCAATGAGCAGTTCTTC. It specifies CASSSAGAGNEQFF.